This entry is about one TCR beta chain. As yet, its antigen is unknown. Together with a sample-barcoded 5' primer, a J-beta primer mix was included in a second PCR lasting about 7 to 12 cycles. MiXCR was run by TCRdb on the 5' RACE reads, yielding one entry per CDR3 protein. This sample carries about 590,000 distinct CDR3 sequences, 25% to 35% of them seen once, and the ten largest clones take 15% to 17%. This sample was taken from a study of blood T cells in healthy people across ages. Study-level findings and limits: Both higher diversity and more naive CD4+ cells marked long-lived donors when set against aged donors.

Sequencing used blood. This sequence originates from a woman of 80 years or more in good health.

The DNA for the CDR3 is TGTGCCAGCAGTCCGGTCTATGGCTACACCTTC. Its protein product is CASSPVYGYTF. The chain uses TRBV28 and TRBJ1-2; D is unclear. Germline CDR1 MDHEN, CDR2 SYDVKM. The CDR3 is made up of 11 amino acids. V was pared by 5 bases and J by 4 bases, with 5 bases between.